This T cell receptor (beta chain) was retrieved from a study of T-cell memory formation after mild COVID-19. Across the study: Largely donor-specific sequence clusters came from a couple of donors.

V lost 7 bases to trimming and J lost 7 bases, with 13 bases between them. Per germline, CDR1 SQVTM and CDR2 ANQGSEA. This CDR3 comprises 11 residues. This clonotype was found a few times. What it binds is unknown. MiXCR, run by TCRdb on the 5' RACE reads, gives a single entry per CDR3 protein. The sample consists of about 430,000 distinct CDR3 sequences, roughly 18% of them appearing once. General observations from the study: Mainly CM and EM harbored the contracting CD4+ clones; mainly EMRA harbored the CD8+ ones. Day 15 to 85 contractors were CD4/CD8 balanced; later expanders leaned CD4+.

This receptor was obtained from a man younger than 30 who had mild COVID-19 (a few samples of this study predate the infection). Cell type and time point are not known. The specimen was PBMCs or a T cell subset sorted from them (not recorded which). This chain links TRBV29-1 with TRBJ1-1; D remains unclear. The CDR3 DNA sequence: TGCAGCGCCGGGAAGGAGTTTGAAGCTTTCTTT. Translating gives CSAGKEFEAFF.